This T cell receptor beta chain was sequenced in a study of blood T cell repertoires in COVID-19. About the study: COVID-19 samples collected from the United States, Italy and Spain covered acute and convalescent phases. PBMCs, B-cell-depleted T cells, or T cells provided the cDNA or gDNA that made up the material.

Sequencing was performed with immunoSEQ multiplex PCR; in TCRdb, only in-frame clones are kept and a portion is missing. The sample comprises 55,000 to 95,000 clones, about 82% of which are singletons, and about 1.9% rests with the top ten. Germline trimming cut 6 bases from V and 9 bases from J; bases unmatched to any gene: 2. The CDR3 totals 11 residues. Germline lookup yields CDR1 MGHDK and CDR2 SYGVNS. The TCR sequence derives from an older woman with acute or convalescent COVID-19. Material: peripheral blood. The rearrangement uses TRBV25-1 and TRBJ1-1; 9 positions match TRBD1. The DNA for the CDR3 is TGTGCCAGCAGGGGGACAGGGAAAGCTTTCTTT. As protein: CASRGTGKAFF.